This T cell receptor (beta chain) emerged from a study of metastatic and nonmetastatic thyroid tumors. TCRdb re-called clones from the PCR reads using MiXCR. This sample has about 69,000 clones; about 14% occur once, and the top ten carry approximately 7%. Prior to thyroid surgery, none of the patients had received any treatment. This clone was recorded a few times. V was clipped by 5 bases and J by 0 bases; unmatched bases: 4. The germline CDR1 and CDR2 sequences are DFQATT and SNEGSKA (reference sequence). The CDR3 is made up of 13 amino acids. The sample taken for sequencing was blood. The source is a male donor with papillary thyroid cancer or a benign thyroid nodule (not recorded which). Some clones in this sample may be carry-over from other donors' samples. The chain recombines TRBV20-1 with TRBJ2-7, with TRBD1 matching over 7 bases. The CDR3, as DNA: TGCAGTGCTTGGGACAGCTACTCCTACGAGCAGTACTTC. This translates into CSAWDSYSYEQYF.